This T cell receptor (beta chain) appears in the sequencing data of a study of blood T cell repertoires in COVID-19. Whole-study context: Samples came from the United States, Italy and Spain, spanning acute and convalescent COVID-19. The analysed material was cDNA or gDNA that came from T cells, B-cell-depleted T cells, or PBMCs.

Trimming removed 1 base at V and 2 bases at J, with 5 bases between. Germline V gene sequence: CDR1 SSHAT, CDR2 FNYEAQ (reference sequence). CDR3 length: 13 amino acids. Original analysis: Cell counts per sample came from amplifying reference gene primers. Sequenced by immunoSEQ multiplex PCR; TCRdb stores in-frame clones only, minus some. The DNA was the basis for D and trimming; V, J and clone size are from that table. The data show about 120,000 clones, roughly 80% seen once. The source of this sequence is a man aged 50-60 years with acute or convalescent COVID-19. Sequencing was done on a sample of peripheral blood. The V gene is TRBV7-7, the J gene TRBJ1-1; D remains unclear. The CDR3 nucleotides are TGTGCCAGCAGCTTAGACTTTAACACTGAAGCTTTCTTT. Translation: CASSLDFNTEAFF.